Listed below are T cell receptor beta chains from one sample, sequenced in a study of blood T cell repertoires in COVID-19. Repertoires were generated with immunoSEQ multiplex PCR, while TCRdb's copy carries only in-frame clones and drops some. This sample has 200,000 to 300,000 clones, with approximately 87% found just once. Sequencing input: peripheral blood. The receptor source for this set is a woman aged 50 to 65 with acute or convalescent COVID-19. Each CDR3 is given with its conserved first and last residue. A D gene is named only where the DNA matches it firmly. Size is omitted from some rows. Given values are once, few, many or a class for expanded clones.

j_call d_call v_call clone_size cdr3_aa cdr3_nt
TRBJ2-3 . TRBV6-5 . CASSPLQKGTDTQYF TGTGCCAGCAGTCCCCTACAGAAAGGCACAGATACGCAGTATTTT
TRBJ2-7 TRBD2 TRBV5-4 . CASSLQGGRWYF TGTGCCAGCAGCTTGCAGGGAGGGAGATGGTACTTC
TRBJ2-1 TRBD1 TRBV5-1 . CASSEGQGSYNEQFF TGCGCCAGCAGCGAAGGACAGGGGTCCTACAATGAGCAGTTCTTC
TRBJ2-1 TRBD1 TRBV9 . CASSAGQGFYNEQFF TGTGCCAGCAGCGCGGGACAGGGGTTTTACAATGAGCAGTTCTTC
TRBJ2-1 . TRBV7-2 . CASSLTSGTQSSYNEQFF TGTGCCAGCAGCCTGACCTCCGGGACTCAAAGCTCCTACAATGAGCAGTTCTTC
TRBJ1-1 . TRBV3-1/TRBV3-2 . CASSQDLPNSVTEAFF TGTGCCAGCAGCCAAGATCTTCCCAACAGTGTCACTGAAGCTTTCTTT
TRBJ2-3 . TRBV5-1 . CASSPRVAEDTQYF TGCGCCAGCAGCCCCCGGGTAGCGGAAGATACGCAGTATTTT
TRBJ1-5 . TRBV10-3 . CAISESWDTNQPQHF TGTGCCATCAGTGAGTCGTGGGACACCAATCAGCCCCAGCATTTT
TRBJ1-1 TRBD1 TRBV27 . CASRRTGRKYLNTEAFF TGTGCCAGCAGGCGGACAGGGCGGAAATATCTGAACACTGAAGCTTTCTTT
TRBJ1-4 . TRBV4-2 . CASSQDEQGDEKLFF TGTGCCAGCAGCCAAGATGAACAAGGGGATGAAAAACTGTTTTTT
TRBJ1-1 . TRBV19 once CASSPMGGNTEAFF TGTGCCAGTAGCCCAATGGGGGGAAACACTGAAGCTTTCTTT
TRBJ2-3 TRBD2 TRBV6-4 . CASSVSLAGPDTQYF TGTGCCAGCAGTGTTTCCCTAGCGGGACCAGATACGCAGTATTTT
TRBJ1-2 . TRBV28 . CASSFPGAGDYGYTF TGTGCCAGCAGCTTTCCGGGGGCGGGGGACTATGGCTACACCTTC
TRBJ2-1 TRBD2 TRBV7-3 . CASSLGTSGRKFF TGTGCCAGCAGCCTAGGGACTAGCGGGAGAAAGTTCTTC
TRBJ2-3 . TRBV15 . CATSRAGTDTQYF TGTGCCACCAGCAGAGCAGGGACAGATACGCAGTATTTT
TRBJ1-1 . TRBV5-1 . CASSPNRPTNTEAFF TGCGCCAGCAGCCCTAACAGGCCTACGAACACTGAAGCTTTCTTT
TRBJ1-2 TRBD1 TRBV5-1 . CASSGQGEYYGYTF TGCGCCAGCAGCGGGCAGGGGGAGTACTATGGCTACACCTTC
TRBJ2-1 TRBD2 TRBV7-9 . CASSSPTSGRGNEQFF TGTGCCAGCAGCTCCCCAACTAGCGGGAGAGGGAATGAGCAGTTCTTC
TRBJ2-7 . TRBV27 . CASSTGARHEQYF TGTGCCAGCAGTACAGGCGCACGGCACGAGCAGTACTTC
TRBJ1-2 TRBD1 TRBV7-9 . CASSHGPSDRDYGYTF TGTGCCAGCAGCCACGGACCATCGGACAGGGATTATGGCTACACCTTC
TRBJ2-2 TRBD2 TRBV5-1 . CASSLGLAGVPGELFF TGCGCCAGCAGCTTGGGACTAGCGGGAGTCCCCGGGGAGCTGTTTTTT
TRBJ1-1 TRBD1 TRBV7-2 . CASSRIEGAAEAFF TGTGCCAGCAGCCGCATCGAGGGGGCGGCTGAAGCTTTCTTT
TRBJ2-7 . TRBV5-1 once CASSLGWGDTGLYEQYF TGCGCCAGCAGCTTGGGATGGGGGGATACAGGCCTCTACGAGCAGTACTTC
TRBJ2-1 TRBD2 TRBV2 . CASSVLAGASEQFF TGTGCCAGCAGTGTTCTAGCGGGAGCGTCTGAGCAGTTCTTC
TRBJ2-3 TRBD2 TRBV27 . CASSLGSGRYTDTQYF TGTGCCAGCAGTTTGGGTAGCGGGAGGTACACAGATACGCAGTATTTT
TRBJ1-2 . TRBV5-1 . CASSLVRNYGYTF TGCGCCAGCAGCTTGGTCAGAAACTATGGCTACACCTTC
TRBJ2-1 . TRBV28 . CASSLQGSPRYNEQFF TGTGCCAGCAGTTTACAGGGGAGTCCGCGGTACAATGAGCAGTTCTTC
TRBJ2-2 . TRBV30 . CAWRLNTGELFF TGTGCCTGGAGACTGAACACCGGGGAGCTGTTTTTT
TRBJ1-2 . TRBV2 . CASTKDSNYGYTF TGTGCCAGCACCAAGGACAGTAACTATGGCTACACCTTC
TRBJ2-1 TRBD2 TRBV29-1 . CSVDGAGGPDHHNEQFF TGCAGCGTTGATGGCGCGGGAGGGCCGGATCACCACAATGAGCAGTTCTTC
TRBJ2-5 . TRBV18 few CASSPPGVQETQYF TGTGCCAGCTCACCTCCAGGGGTGCAAGAGACCCAGTACTTC
TRBJ2-7 TRBD1 TRBV6-6 . CASSYSSGTGTREQYF TGTGCCAGCAGTTACTCGTCCGGGACAGGGACTCGAGAGCAGTACTTC
TRBJ2-5 TRBD2 TRBV4-2 . CASTPVGLAGETQYF TGTGCCAGCACCCCCGTGGGGCTAGCGGGAGAGACCCAGTACTTC
TRBJ2-7 TRBD1 TRBV28 few CASSSPSQDRVCCEQYF TGTGCCAGCAGTTCCCCCTCCCAAGACAGGGTATGCTGCGAGCAGTACTTC
TRBJ2-3 . TRBV1 . CTRGAGFGDTQYF TGCACCAGGGGCGCGGGTTTTGGGGATACGCAGTATTTT